A single sample gave rise to the 12 T cell receptor beta chains below, sequenced in a study of T cell clonality in common variable immunodeficiency. Assay: immunoSEQ multiplex PCR; the TCRdb copy retains only in-frame clones and omits some. The repertoire yields roughly 34,000 clones, none seen only once; the top ten contain around 7%. Study observations and caveats: In common variable immunodeficiency, TCR beta chains reportedly carried fewer deletions and N-nucleotide insertions.

For these TCRs, the target antigens are not known. The sample consisted of peripheral blood mononuclear cells. These receptors all stem from a human donor with common variable immunodeficiency.

This clone has a count of ten or more. The read ends 3 residues early relative to the CDR3; the germline J gene fills the gap. The rearrangement uses TRBV2 and TRBJ1-3, with D perhaps TRBD1 (5 bases). V was clipped by 7 bases and J by 5 bases, with 18 bases between them. The germline V gene has CDR1 SNHLY and CDR2 FYNNEI. This CDR3 has 15 residues. CDR3 bases read: TGTGCCAGCACCGAGGGGCAGGTGGAACGAAACACC. It codes for CASTEGQVERNT. The whole CDR3 protein is CASTEGQVERNTIYF.

The table lists this clone with a few counts. The CDR3 goes on 3 residues after the read ends, and that part is filled in from the germline J gene. The J gene is TRBJ1-4, the V gene TRBV7-9; 8 nucleotides agree with TRBD1. Germline CDR1 SEHNR, CDR2 FQNEAQ (reference sequence). V shed 4 bases, J shed 8 bases, and the junction held 9 bases outside the gene matches. The CDR3 sequence is 15 residues long. The CDR3 is CASSSGGQEPEKLFF. The sequenced CDR3 bases are TGTGCCAGCAGCTCAGGGGGACAGGAACCAGAAAAA.

This clone was counted between two and nine times. The read halts 3 residues ahead of the CDR3 end, with the missing end drawn from the germline J gene. This chain joins TRBV4-2 and TRBJ2-7; D remains ambiguous. Germline V gene data show CDR1 as LGHNA and CDR2 as YNFKEQ. V shed 1 base and J shed 6 bases, with 10 bases lying between them. The CDR3 loop spans 13 amino acids. The CDR3 DNA, read in part, is TGTGCCAGCAGCCAAGGACTCCGTCTCGAG. Translation gives CASSQGLRLE. The full CDR3 protein is CASSQGLRLEQYF.

This clone was picked up many times. The missing CDR3 end, 3 residues past where the read stops, is filled in from the germline J gene. The chain couples TRBV19 to TRBJ2-1; 7 positions agree with TRBD2. Germline CDR1 and CDR2: LNHDA and SQIVND (reference sequence). Trimming removed 5 bases from V and 8 bases from J; junction bases left unmatched: 18. The CDR3 spans 17 residues. The CDR3 bases that were read are TGTGCCAGTAGTCCCGAATCAACTAGCGCGAAGTGGGATGAG. This translates into CASSPESTSAKWDE. The full CDR3 protein is CASSPESTSAKWDEQFF.

Details on this clone: The observed sequence ends 3 residues before the CDR3 terminus, with the missing tail filled in from the germline J gene. This chain links TRBV2 with TRBJ1-6; D unclear. The CDR3 covers 16 residues. In germline, CDR1 is SNHLY, CDR2 FYNNEI. Trimming shortened V by 3 bases and J by 0 bases, and 9 bases separated the two germline ends. CDR3 in amino acids: CASSEWALSYNSPLHF. CDR3 bases read: TGTGCCAGCAGTGAGTGGGCCCTCTCCTATAATTCACCC.

This clone was counted many times. The missing CDR3 end, 3 residues past where the read stops, is filled in from the germline J gene. V and J are TRBV29-1 and TRBJ2-2; 10 bases map to TRBD1. V lost 3 bases, J lost 4 bases, and 2 bases stayed unmatched. CDR1 and CDR2 (germline): SQVTM, ANQGSEA. The CDR3 has 14 amino acids. Partial CDR3 DNA: TGCAGCGTTGACGGGACAGGGGTCACCGGGGAG. Translated: CSVDGTGVTGE. The complete CDR3 protein is CSVDGTGVTGELFF.

There are a few counts of this clone. The read comes to an end 3 residues before the CDR3 does, leaving the germline J gene to fill in the end. V is TRBV7-9 and J is TRBJ2-7; D gene unclear. The germline V and J ends were trimmed by 5 bases and 0 bases, with 11 bases remaining between them. CDR1 and CDR2 from the germline V gene are SEHNR and FQNEAQ (reference sequence). The CDR3 has 14 residues. Incomplete CDR3 DNA: TGTGCCAGCAGCGTCGGGTTCAGCTCCTACGAG. As protein: CASSVGFSSYE. The entire CDR3 protein is CASSVGFSSYEQYF.

This clone was picked up many times. The CDR3 end lies 3 residues beyond the end of the read and is filled in from the germline J gene. This chain joins TRBV5-1 and TRBJ2-7, with a possible D match to TRBD1 (6 bases). CDR1 SGHRS and CDR2 YFSETQ come from the germline V gene. The CDR3 extends over 13 amino acids. Trimming removed 5 bases at V and 5 bases at J, with 14 bases between. CDR3 DNA (partial): TGCGCCAGCAGGTTCCCACAGGGAGACGAG. It codes for CASRFPQGDE. The complete CDR3 sequence is CASRFPQGDEQYF.

This clone has just a few counts. The read ends 3 residues shy of where the CDR3 ends; the end is completed using the germline J gene. This chain joins TRBV7-9 and TRBJ1-1; D is ambiguous. There are 15 residues in the CDR3. Trimming took 0 bases from V and 0 from J, leaving 8 bases between them. Per the germline V gene, CDR1 is SEHNR and CDR2 is FQNEAQ (reference sequence). The CDR3 loop is CASSLASTMNTEAFF. The DNA read from the CDR3 is TGTGCCAGCAGCTTAGCTTCCACTATGAACACTGAA.

In its sample, this clone was seen a few times. The read ends 3 residues shy of where the CDR3 ends; the end is completed using the germline J gene. The same CDR3 arises from other DNA sequences in this sample as well. V usage is TRBV6-1 and J usage is TRBJ2-6; TRBD1 aligns across 7 bases. Looked up from germline, CDR1 is MNHNS and CDR2 is SASEGT. V trimming: 3 bases; J trimming: 1 base; junction bases outside the gene matches: 0. The CDR3 runs to 15 residues. The sequenced part of the CDR3 DNA is TGTGCCAGCAGTGAGACAGGGTCTGGGGCCAACGTC. Translating it yields CASSETGSGANV. The CDR3 as a whole reads CASSETGSGANVLTF.

This chain's CDR3 is CASSFFGVGNTIYF. The part of the CDR3 DNA that was read is TGTGCCAGCAGCTTCTTCGGGGTTGGAAACACC. The rearrangement joins TRBV6-4 to TRBJ1-3, with D uncertain. The read falls 3 residues short of the CDR3 end, and the missing part is taken from the germline J gene. The CDR3 sequence is 14 residues long. Trimming shortened V by 6 bases and J by 3 bases, and 12 bases separated the two germline ends. CDR1 MRHNA and CDR2 SNTAGT come from the germline V gene.

This clone was seen ten or more times. The CDR3 goes on 3 residues after the read ends, and that part is filled in from the germline J gene. The chain is built from TRBV18 and TRBJ1-3, with TRBD1 matching 7 bases. This CDR3 contains 15 residues. The V and J ends lost 2 bases and 4 bases, in that order; junction bases with no gene match: 5. Germline V gene sequence: CDR1 KGHSH, CDR2 LQKENI. Partial CDR3 DNA: TGTGCCAGCTCACCAGGAGGGGGCCCCGGAAACACC. This translates into CASSPGGGPGNT. From start to end, the CDR3 is CASSPGGGPGNTIYF.